This entry features one T cell receptor beta chain sequence. This clone was counted a few times. Its antigen is not yet known. Base-call qualities are not available, and no considerably larger clone is one nucleotide away. This specimen comes from a study of metastatic and nonmetastatic thyroid tumors (dated by TCRdb to about 2020). The study in broad terms: Repertoires were compared across peripheral blood and tumor or nodule tissue samples from malignant and benign thyroid patients. Summary of the overall study and its limitations: In both blood and tumor samples, malignant tumors were reported to have significantly higher TCR beta diversity than benign nodules.

Library method: PCR. These reads were obtained on an Illumina HiSeq 4000. High-throughput sequencing was used to profile the CDR3 region of the TCR beta-chain in every patient. The study's processing was this. A classifier to discriminate distant-metastatic papillary thyroid cancer patients was built from CDR3 differences across clinicopathological groups. Repertoire diversity was assessed with the Shannon index, and tumor-blood repertoire similarity with the Morisita-Horn index. Using fastp trimming at Q25 and MiXCR clonotype assembly, TCRdb reanalyzed the public sequencing data and kept in-frame beta chains. In this record, the V and J calls reflect TCRdb's handling and not the investigators' own analysis. The table for this sample lists approximately 50,000 clones; 20% of them were counted only once. The ten most abundant clones make up about 4% of the sample. None of the patients had been given any treatment before thyroid surgery. Patient clinical samples collected from about 2011 to 2019 were retrospectively analysed using T-cell receptor beta sequencing.

The CDR3 contains 11 residues, cysteine and phenylalanine counted. Here the CDR3 DNA is all that survives: 33 bases in frame from base 1. Looking up the germline V gene yields CDR1 MDHEN and CDR2 SYDVKM. V is clipped by 7 bases and J by 6 bases, and the sequence between their germline boundaries is 9 bases long. The sample consisted of blood. The clonotype was recovered from a female donor with papillary thyroid cancer or a benign thyroid nodule (not recorded which). Some clones in this sample may be carry-over from other donors' samples. Recombination linked TRBV28 to TRBJ1-1; the D gene is not confidently resolved. This receptor has the CDR3 CASTSPAEAFF. The bases are TGTGCCAGCACCAGCCCCGCTGAAGCTTTCTTT.